Below are 5 T cell receptor beta chains sequenced from a single sample in a study of cytomegalovirus exposure and HLA in healthy donors. TCRdb's table, derived via immunoSEQ multiplex PCR, lists solely in-frame clones and lacks some. Of more than 200,000 clones in the sample, 80% to 95% were seen once. The material sequenced was PBMCs. The receptors shown here come from a young woman in good health and CMV-seronegative.

The V and J genes are TRBV7-8 and TRBJ1-2; D not resolved. Germline-derived CDR1 and CDR2 are SGHVS and FQNEAQ. The CDR3 totals 15 residues. Trimming cost V 2 bases and J 1 base, with 11 bases left between them. CDR3 nucleotides: TGTGCCAGCAGCTTATTTCCCCCGATTAACTATGGCTACACCTTC. Protein product: CASSLFPPINYGYTF.

The chain combines TRBV7-9 with TRBJ2-5, with D hard to call. The V and J ends lost 3 bases and 3 bases respectively, with 8 bases between them. The CDR3 sequence is 13 residues long. CDR1 is SEHNR, CDR2 FQNEAQ, per germline (reference sequence). The CDR3 bases are TGTGCCAGCAGCTTTTTGGTAGAAGAGACCCAGTACTTC. This encodes CASSFLVEETQYF.

The chain combines TRBV7-9 with TRBJ1-2, with D unresolved. Germline CDR1 is SEHNR and CDR2 is FQNEAQ (reference sequence). CDR3 length equals 11 residues. Trimming cost V 5 bases and J 6 bases, with 7 bases left between them. In DNA, the CDR3 is TGTGCCAGCAGCCCCGGCGATGGCTACACCTTC. The encoded protein is CASSPGDGYTF.

CDR3 amino acids: CASSPTLPAGELFF. The CDR3 coding sequence is TGTGCCAGCTCACCGACGTTGCCGGCCGGGGAGCTGTTTTTT. The V gene is TRBV18, the J gene TRBJ2-2; D gene uncertain. The CDR3 extends over 14 amino acids. Trimming took 3 bases from V and 6 from J, leaving 11 bases between them. Germline values: CDR1 KGHSH, CDR2 LQKENI.

This chain uses TRBV13 with TRBJ2-2; 9 bases are a match to TRBD2. J lost 1 base, V lost 2 bases, and 5 bases had no gene match. The length of the CDR3 is 17 residues. The germline V gene encodes CDR1 PRHDT and CDR2 FYEKMQ (reference sequence). Here the CDR3 reads CASSLKTSGVNTGELFF. In DNA, the CDR3 is TGTGCCAGCAGCTTAAAGACTAGCGGAGTGAACACCGGGGAGCTGTTTTTT.